A single sample gave rise to the 21 T cell receptor beta chains below, sequenced in a study of cytomegalovirus exposure and HLA in healthy donors. Assay used: immunoSEQ multiplex PCR; TCRdb lists only in-frame clones, some missing. The table lists some 98,000 clones, about 90% of them singletons. The sequenced sample was PBMCs. The source of these receptors is a man aged 18 to 30 in good health and CMV-seropositive.

The V gene is TRBV4-3, the J gene TRBJ2-3; the D gene is possibly TRBD2 (5 bases). This CDR3 has 15 amino acids. The ends were cut back, 3 bases at V and 2 bases at J, with 12 bases in the middle. Germline CDR1 and CDR2: LGHNA and YSLEER. This chain's CDR3 is CASSQEDWNTDTQYF. Written as DNA, the CDR3 is TGCGCCAGCAGCCAGGAGGACTGGAACACAGATACGCAGTATTTT.

This clone was picked up one time. The V and J genes are TRBV4-3 and TRBJ1-2; possibly TRBD1 for D (5 bases). The CDR3 runs to 20 residues. The V gene lost 0 bases and the J gene lost 0 bases, with 23 bases spanning the gap. CDR1 and CDR2 from the germline V gene are LGHNA and YSLEER. The CDR3 here is CASSQDFIGPRAGSNYGYTF. The CDR3 nucleotides read TGCGCCAGCAGCCAAGATTTTATTGGGCCCAGGGCGGGATCTAACTATGGCTACACCTTC.

This clone showed up just once. The gene calls are TRBV5-1 and TRBJ2-1, with 11 bases matching TRBD2. The CDR3 totals 16 residues. The germline V gene has CDR1 SGHRS and CDR2 YFSETQ. J lost 6 bases, V lost 0 bases, and 5 bases had no gene match. The CDR3 nucleotides read TGCGCCAGCAGCTTGGGGGCTAGCGGGGGGCTCAATGAGCAGTTCTTC. Its protein product is CASSLGASGGLNEQFF.

This clone was found once. The chain is built from TRBV28 and TRBJ2-2; D might be TRBD1 (5 bases). The V and J ends lost 3 bases and 4 bases respectively, with 15 bases between them. CDR1 is MDHEN, CDR2 SYDVKM, per germline. CDR3 length equals 16 residues. The CDR3 bases are TGTGCCAGCAGTTTCATAATGCAGGGATCCACCGGGGAGCTGTTTTTT. Its protein product is CASSFIMQGSTGELFF.

V usage is TRBV7-3 and J usage is TRBJ2-5; TRBD1 matches 7 bases. The CDR3 is made up of 14 amino acids. The germline gives CDR1 SGHTA, CDR2 FQGTGA. Trimming at V came to 7 bases and at J to 1 base, leaving 6 bases not matched to a gene. The CDR3 region has the DNA TGTGCCAGCAATTTAGGGGGCCCCCAAGAGACCCAGTACTTC. It specifies CASNLGGPQETQYF.

The chain carries TRBV7-7 and TRBJ2-1; the match to TRBD1 covers 7 bases. The V segment lost 5 bases and the J segment 6 bases; nucleotides outside the gene matches: 4. The CDR3 consists of 13 residues. Germline values: CDR1 SSHAT, CDR2 FNYEAQ (reference sequence). In nucleotides, the CDR3 is TGTGCCAGCAGCATTGCAGGGGGCAATGAGCAGTTCTTC. This codes for CASSIAGGNEQFF. The complete variable domain, with remaining parts taken from reference TRBV7-7 and TRBJ2-1, reads GAGVSQSPRYKVTKRGQDVTLRCDPISSHATLYWYQQALGQGPEFLTYFNYEAQPDKSGLPSDRFSAERPEGSISTLTIQRTEQRDSAMYRCASSIAGGNEQFFGPGTRLTVL.

The V call is TRBV27, the J call TRBJ1-2, with TRBD1 as a possible D gene (6 bases). This CDR3 spans 15 amino acids. Germline V gives CDR1 MNHEY, CDR2 SMNVEV (reference sequence). Between the trimmed V and J ends, which lost 3 bases and 0 bases, there was a span of 11 bases. The CDR3 sequence is CASSFTDRSNYGYTF. CDR3 sequence (DNA): TGTGCCAGCAGTTTTACGGACAGATCTAACTATGGCTACACCTTC.

This clone was found once. The chain recombines TRBV10-3 with TRBJ2-7, with 9 bases matching TRBD1. The ends lost 9 bases at V and 7 bases at J; junction bases unmatched: 10. The CDR3 loop spans 13 amino acids. Germline CDR1 is ENHRY and CDR2 is SYGVKD. CDR3 DNA: TGTGCCATAACCGGAAACAGGGGGCAAGAGCAGTACTTC. Translating it yields CAITGNRGQEQYF.

J is TRBJ1-2 and V is TRBV6-4; D is unclear. V was cut by 4 bases and J by 4 bases, with 16 bases left in between. The germline CDR1 and CDR2 sequences are MRHNA and SNTAGT. There are 15 residues in the CDR3. The CDR3 bases are TGTGCCAGCAGTGGCTCTCCGGCAGCAGGCTATGGCTACACCTTC. It specifies CASSGSPAAGYGYTF.

This clone showed up just once. This rearrangement joins TRBV6-1 to TRBJ2-7, with 8 bases that match TRBD1. Germline V gene data show CDR1 as MNHNS and CDR2 as SASEGT. The CDR3 totals 13 residues. V dropped 3 bases and J dropped 6; count of bases not matched to a gene: 4. CDR3 coding DNA: TGTGCCAGCAGTGACAGGGGGCCTGTCGAGCAGTACTTC. Translation: CASSDRGPVEQYF.

The rearrangement links TRBV7-9 to TRBJ2-3, with TRBD2 identical over 8 bases. The V and J ends lost 0 bases and 4 bases, in that order; junction bases with no gene match: 6. CDR1 is SEHNR, CDR2 FQNEAQ, per germline (reference sequence). The CDR3 length is 16 residues. As DNA, the CDR3 is TGTGCCAGCAGCTTAGCTTACGGGGGGGCTTCAGATACGCAGTATTTT. Amino acids: CASSLAYGGASDTQYF.

The CDR3: CASGHRGLNSPLHF. The CDR3 bases are TGCGCCAGCGGCCACAGGGGGCTTAATTCACCCCTCCACTTT. The chain carries TRBV5-1 and TRBJ1-6, with 9 bases identical to TRBD1. Per the germline V gene, CDR1 is SGHRS and CDR2 is YFSETQ. J was trimmed by 6 bases and V by 7 bases; bases with no gene match: 5. The length of the CDR3 is 14 residues. Full variable domain (missing parts from reference TRBV5-1 and TRBJ1-6): KAGVTQTPRYLIKTRGQQVTLSCSPISGHRSVSWYQQTPGQGLQFLFEYFSETQRNKGNFPGRFSGRQFSNSRSEMNVSTLELGDSALYLCASGHRGLNSPLHFGNGTRLTVT.

The gene calls are TRBV4-3 and TRBJ1-2; 7 nucleotides align to TRBD1. CDR3 length: 14 residues. V lost 0 bases to trimming and J lost 10 bases; unmatched junction nucleotides: 8. Per the germline V gene, CDR1 is LGHNA and CDR2 is YSLEER. The CDR3: CASSQDFGTDNYTF. The CDR3 DNA reads as TGCGCCAGCAGCCAAGATTTTGGGACAGACAACTACACCTTC.

The table lists this clone with a count of one. The chain has TRBV18 and TRBJ2-5, with 7 nucleotides matching TRBD1. After removal of 4 bases from V and 2 bases from J, the junction contained 1 base not matched to a gene. CDR1 and CDR2 from the germline V gene are KGHSH and LQKENI. The CDR3 is made up of 13 amino acids. CDR3 protein: CASSQGQQETQYF. The CDR3 nucleotides read TGTGCCAGCTCACAGGGACAGCAAGAGACCCAGTACTTC.

In this sample, this clone turned up a few times. The rearrangement links TRBV2 to TRBJ1-5; D is unclear. Trimming took off 8 bases at V and 2 bases at J, with 13 bases between the two ends. Per germline, CDR1 SNHLY and CDR2 FYNNEI. The CDR3 sequence is 14 residues long. In DNA form, the CDR3 reads TGTGCCAGCCTTAGGCCCGGGGGCAATCAGCCCCAGCATTTT. Amino acid sequence: CASLRPGGNQPQHF.

The CDR3 DNA follows: TGTGCCAGCAGCGTCGTAGATGAGCAGTTCTTC. The encoded protein is CASSVVDEQFF. This chain joins TRBV11-3 and TRBJ2-1, with D unclear. Germline V gene sequence: CDR1 SGHNT, CDR2 YENEEA. Trimming cost V 5 bases and J 8 bases, with 7 bases left between them. This CDR3 contains 11 residues.

V gene TRBV19 combines with J gene TRBJ1-2; 8 nucleotides agree with TRBD1. The length of the CDR3 is 13 residues. CDR1 LNHDA and CDR2 SQIVND come from the germline V gene (reference sequence). Trimming removed 4 bases from V and 7 bases from J; junction bases left unmatched: 5. CDR3 DNA: TGTGCCAGTAGTACGGACAGGGCCGCTGGCTACACCTTC. Protein sequence: CASSTDRAAGYTF.

This clone was observed a few times. The chain links TRBV7-2 to TRBJ1-2; 8 bases are shared with TRBD1. V shed 4 bases and J 7 bases; nucleotides not matched to a gene: 14. The CDR3 runs 16 residues. Germline loops: CDR1 SGHTA, CDR2 FQGNSA. In nucleotides, the CDR3 is TGTGCCAGCAGCTCATTTACGCCGGACAGGGCGATTGGCTACACCTTC. This sequence encodes CASSSFTPDRAIGYTF. Variable domain in full (rest from reference TRBV7-2 and TRBJ1-2): GAGVSQSPSNKVTEKGKDVELRCDPISGHTALYWYRQSLGQGLEFLIYFQGNSAPDKSGLPSDRFSAERTGGSVSTLTIQRTQQEDSAVYLCASSSFTPDRAIGYTFGSGTRLTVV.

This clone came up once. The genes are TRBV5-1 and TRBJ2-1; 7 bases line up with TRBD1. This CDR3 has 15 amino acids. The V gene end was trimmed by 0 bases and the J gene end by 3 bases; junction bases not matched to a gene: 3. Per the germline V gene, CDR1 is SGHRS and CDR2 is YFSETQ. As DNA, the CDR3 is TGCGCCAGCAGCTTGGGACAGGGCCTCTACAATGAGCAGTTCTTC. Encoded protein: CASSLGQGLYNEQFF.

Concerning this clone: Other DNA sequences in the sample encode the same CDR3. The genes are TRBV7-9 and TRBJ1-2; D unresolved. This CDR3 region has 14 residues. V lost 2 bases, J lost 0 bases, and 7 bases lay in between. Germline V gives CDR1 SEHNR, CDR2 FQNEAQ (reference sequence). The CDR3 DNA reads TGTGCCAGCAGCTTATCCGGGACTAACTATGGCTACACCTTC. Translating gives CASSLSGTNYGYTF.

The chain has TRBV6-5 and TRBJ1-2, with 8 nucleotides matching TRBD1. This CDR3 comprises 13 residues. Trimming cost V 5 bases and J 4 bases; bases outside gene matches: 3. Germline-derived CDR1 and CDR2 are MNHEY and SVGAGI. CDR3 coding DNA: TGTGCCAGCAGTCCAGGGGGCTCCTATGGCTACACCTTC. Protein sequence: CASSPGGSYGYTF.